The source of this T cell receptor (beta chain) is a study of cytomegalovirus exposure and HLA in healthy donors. Amplification used 60 Vbeta primers and 13 Jbeta primers. The method was immunoSEQ multiplex PCR; TCRdb's version includes in-frame clones alone and lacks a portion of them. The table lists under 150,000 clones, 70% to 85% of them singletons. Study results and limitations: The authors listed 164 TCR beta chains as cytomegalovirus-associated.

The CDR3 totals 13 residues. V lost 5 bases, J lost 4 bases, and 12 bases lay in between. CDR1 and CDR2 from the germline V gene are SGHTA and FQGNSA. As to this clone: Its matching antigen is unknown.

This rearrangement joins TRBV7-2 to TRBJ2-7; possibly TRBD2 for D (5 bases). This sequence originates from a male donor in good health and CMV-seronegative. The source material was PBMCs. The CDR3, as DNA: TGTGCCAGCAGCCCGGACTCGTTGTACGAGCAGTACTTC. Its translation: CASSPDSLYEQYF.